In its sample, the clone carrying this T cell receptor beta chain was seen a few times. As yet, its antigen is unknown. Other DNA sequences from this sample encode an identical CDR3 as well. The data originate from a study of STAT3 mutations in large granular lymphocyte leukemia. Study in general: Around two fifths of treated T-LGLL patients showed hematologic response to immunosuppression. Findings and caveats of the study: Variable sampling intervals and differing treatment regimens complicated linking therapy response to TCR clonal burden changes. Every T-LGLL patient had at least one immunodominant TCRbeta clonotype.

TCRbeta libraries averaged about 40,773 productive templates per sample. Sequenced by immunoSEQ multiplex PCR; TCRdb stores in-frame clones only, minus some. The repertoire holds around 1,500 clones, with about 70% as singletons. The V gene end was trimmed by 0 bases and the J gene end by 5 bases; junction bases not matched to a gene: 6. The CDR3 spans 15 residues. Germline CDR1 reads SGHNT; CDR2 reads YYREEE (reference sequence). The chain carries TRBV5-4 and TRBJ2-5; 8 positions match TRBD1. The source of this sequence is a woman between 65 and 79 years old with T-cell large granular lymphocyte leukemia. Some clones in this sample may be carry-over from other donors' samples. The sample consisted of peripheral blood mononuclear cells. CDR3 in DNA: TGTGCCAGCAGCTTGGCTGGCAGGGGGCAGGAGACCCAGTACTTC. It is translated as CASSLAGRGQETQYF.